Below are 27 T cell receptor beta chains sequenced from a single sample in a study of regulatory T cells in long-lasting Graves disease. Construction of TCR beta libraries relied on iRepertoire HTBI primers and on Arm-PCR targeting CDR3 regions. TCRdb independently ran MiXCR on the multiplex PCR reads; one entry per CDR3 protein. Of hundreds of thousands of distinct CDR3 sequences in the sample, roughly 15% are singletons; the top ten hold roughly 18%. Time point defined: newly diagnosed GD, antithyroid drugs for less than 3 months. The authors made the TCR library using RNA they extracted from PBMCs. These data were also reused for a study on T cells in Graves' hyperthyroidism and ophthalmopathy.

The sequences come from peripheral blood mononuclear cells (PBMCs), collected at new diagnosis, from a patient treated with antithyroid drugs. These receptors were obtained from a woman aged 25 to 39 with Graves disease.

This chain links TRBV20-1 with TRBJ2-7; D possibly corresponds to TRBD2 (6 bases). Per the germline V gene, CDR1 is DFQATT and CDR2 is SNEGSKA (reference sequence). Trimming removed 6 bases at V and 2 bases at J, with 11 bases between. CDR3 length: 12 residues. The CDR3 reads CSAERVAYEQYF. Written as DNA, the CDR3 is TGCAGTGCGGAGCGGGTGGCCTACGAGCAGTACTTC.

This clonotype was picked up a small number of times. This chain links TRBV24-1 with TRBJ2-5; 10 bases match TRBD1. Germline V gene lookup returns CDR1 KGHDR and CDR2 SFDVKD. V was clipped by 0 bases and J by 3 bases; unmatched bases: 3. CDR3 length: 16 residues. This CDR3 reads CATSDLGQGGKETQYF. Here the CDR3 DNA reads TGTGCCACCAGTGATTTGGGACAGGGGGGCAAAGAGACCCAGTACTTC.

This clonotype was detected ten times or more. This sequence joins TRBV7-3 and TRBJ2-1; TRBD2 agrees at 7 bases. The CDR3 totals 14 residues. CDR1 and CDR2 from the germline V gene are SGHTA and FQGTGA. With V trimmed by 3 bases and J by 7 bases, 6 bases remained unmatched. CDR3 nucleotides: TGTGCCAGCAGCTTGGGAGGGGCCTGGAATGAGCAGTTCTTC. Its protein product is CASSLGGAWNEQFF.

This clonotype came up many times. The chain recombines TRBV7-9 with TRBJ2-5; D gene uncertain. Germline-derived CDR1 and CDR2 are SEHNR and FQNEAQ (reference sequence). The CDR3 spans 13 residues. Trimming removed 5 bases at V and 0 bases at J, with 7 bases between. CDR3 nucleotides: TGTGCCAGCAGCCAGCCGTACCAAGAGACCCAGTACTTC. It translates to CASSQPYQETQYF.

The CDR3, as DNA: TGTGCCAGCAGCTTAGGGGGACTAGCGGGAGTGCCCTACAATGAGCAGTTCTTC. Translated, it gives CASSLGGLAGVPYNEQFF. The chain joins TRBV11-1 to TRBJ2-1, with TRBD2 identical over 14 bases. The V gene end was trimmed by 1 base and the J gene end by 2 bases; junction bases not matched to a gene: 4. The length of the CDR3 is 18 residues. CDR1 SGHAT and CDR2 FQDESV come from the germline V gene (reference sequence).

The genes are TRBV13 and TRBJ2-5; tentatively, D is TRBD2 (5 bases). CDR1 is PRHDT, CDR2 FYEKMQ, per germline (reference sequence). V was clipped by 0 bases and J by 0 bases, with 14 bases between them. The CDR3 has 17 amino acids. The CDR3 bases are TGTGCCAGCAGCTTAGGCTCTCGGGTAGCGTACCAAGAGACCCAGTACTTC. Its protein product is CASSLGSRVAYQETQYF.

The chain's CDR3 is CASSFRTNLAKNIQYF. In nucleotides, the CDR3 is TGTGCCAGCAGTTTTAGGACAAACTTAGCCAAAAACATTCAGTACTTC. The chain employs TRBV28 and TRBJ2-4, with D possibly matching TRBD1 (5 bases). This CDR3 comprises 16 residues. V was cut by 3 bases and J by 0 bases, with 12 bases left in between. Germline CDR1 MDHEN, CDR2 SYDVKM.

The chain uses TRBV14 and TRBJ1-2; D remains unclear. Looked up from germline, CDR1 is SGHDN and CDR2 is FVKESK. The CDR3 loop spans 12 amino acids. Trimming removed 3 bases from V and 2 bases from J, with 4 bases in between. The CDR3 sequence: CASSQNNYGYTF. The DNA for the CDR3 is TGTGCCAGCAGCCAGAACAACTATGGCTACACCTTC. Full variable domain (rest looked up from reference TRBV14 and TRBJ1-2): EAGVTQFPSHSVIEKGQTVTLRCDPISGHDNLYWYRRVMGKEIKFLLHFVKESKQDESGMPNNRFLAERTGGTYSTLKVQPAELEDSGVYFCASSQNNYGYTFGSGTRLTVV.

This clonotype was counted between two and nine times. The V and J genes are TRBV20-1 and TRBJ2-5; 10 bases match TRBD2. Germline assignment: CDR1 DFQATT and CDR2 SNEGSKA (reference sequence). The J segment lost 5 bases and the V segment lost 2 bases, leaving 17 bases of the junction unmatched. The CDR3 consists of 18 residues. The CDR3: CSARPSSPPAGGPETQYF. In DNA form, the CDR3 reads TGCAGTGCTAGACCCTCTTCCCCCCCAGCGGGAGGGCCGGAGACCCAGTACTTC.

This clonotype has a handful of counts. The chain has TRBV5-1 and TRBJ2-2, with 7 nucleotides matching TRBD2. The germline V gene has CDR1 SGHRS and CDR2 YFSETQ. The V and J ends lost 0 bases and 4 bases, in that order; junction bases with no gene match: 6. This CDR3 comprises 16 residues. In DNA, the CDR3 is TGCGCCAGCAGCTTGGCCCCTAGCGGTAGCACCGGGGAGCTGTTTTTT. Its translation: CASSLAPSGSTGELFF.

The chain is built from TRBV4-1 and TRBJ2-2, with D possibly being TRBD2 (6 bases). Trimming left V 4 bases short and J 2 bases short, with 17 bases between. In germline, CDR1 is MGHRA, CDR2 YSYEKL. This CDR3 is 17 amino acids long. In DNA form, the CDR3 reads TGCGCCAGCAGCCTCCAGGGAGGAGGGTTTAACACCGGGGAGCTGTTTTTT. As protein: CASSLQGGGFNTGELFF.

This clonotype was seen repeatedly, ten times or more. The CDR3: CATGTGSSYEQYF. The CDR3 nucleotides read TGCGCCACCGGGACAGGGAGCTCCTACGAGCAGTACTTC. The chain employs TRBV5-1 and TRBJ2-7; 9 bases match TRBD1. J gave up 0 bases and V 9 bases, and 4 bases lay outside the gene matches. CDR3 size: 13 residues. Germline-derived CDR1 and CDR2 are SGHRS and YFSETQ.

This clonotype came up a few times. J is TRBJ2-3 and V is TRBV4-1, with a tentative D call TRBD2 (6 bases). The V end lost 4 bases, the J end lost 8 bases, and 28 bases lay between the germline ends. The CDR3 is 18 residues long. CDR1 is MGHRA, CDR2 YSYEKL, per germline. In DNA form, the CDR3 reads TGCGCCAGCAGCCCCGGGAGTCCCGGGACTCCCGTTGCGGCTACGCAGTATTTT. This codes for CASSPGSPGTPVAATQYF.

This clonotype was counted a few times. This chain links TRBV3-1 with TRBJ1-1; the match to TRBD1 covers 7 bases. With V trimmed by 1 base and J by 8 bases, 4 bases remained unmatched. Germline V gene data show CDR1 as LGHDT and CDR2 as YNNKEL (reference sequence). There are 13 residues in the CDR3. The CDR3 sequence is CASSQAPGGEAFF. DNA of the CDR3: TGTGCCAGCAGCCAAGCCCCAGGGGGGGAAGCTTTCTTT.

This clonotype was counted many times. CDR3 protein: CASSRQGGIDEQYF. The CDR3 nucleotides read TGTGCCAGCAGCCGGCAGGGGGGGATTGACGAGCAGTACTTC. The rearrangement links TRBV7-2 to TRBJ2-7; either TRBD1 or TRBD2 may supply D (7 bases each). CDR3 size: 14 residues. V was shortened by 5 bases and J by 5 bases, with 16 bases between the two germline ends. Germline V lookup: CDR1 SGHTA, CDR2 FQGNSA.

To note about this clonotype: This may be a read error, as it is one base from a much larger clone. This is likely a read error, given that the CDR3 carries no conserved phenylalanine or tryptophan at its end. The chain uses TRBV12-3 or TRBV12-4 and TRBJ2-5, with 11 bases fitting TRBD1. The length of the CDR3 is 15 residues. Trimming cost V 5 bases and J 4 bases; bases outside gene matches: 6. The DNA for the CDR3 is TGTGCCAGCAGTCGTCGAGGGACAGGGGGAGAGACCCAGTACCTC. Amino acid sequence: CASSRRGTGGETQYL.

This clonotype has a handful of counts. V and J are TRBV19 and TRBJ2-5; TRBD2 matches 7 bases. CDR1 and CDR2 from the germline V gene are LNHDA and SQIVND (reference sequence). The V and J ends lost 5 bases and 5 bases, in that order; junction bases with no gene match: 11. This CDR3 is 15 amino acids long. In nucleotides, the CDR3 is TGTGCCAGTAGTGACCCGGGGGGATGGTATGAGACCCAGTACTTC. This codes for CASSDPGGWYETQYF.

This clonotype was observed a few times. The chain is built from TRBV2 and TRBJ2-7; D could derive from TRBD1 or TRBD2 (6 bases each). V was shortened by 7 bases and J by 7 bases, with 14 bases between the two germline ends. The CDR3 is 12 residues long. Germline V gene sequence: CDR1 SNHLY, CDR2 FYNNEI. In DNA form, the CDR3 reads TGTGCCAGCACCCGGGGGACACAGGAGCAGTACTTC. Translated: CASTRGTQEQYF.

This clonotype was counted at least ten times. The CDR3 DNA reads as TGCAGTGCCGTGATCCGACAGGACCCCCGAGAGACCCAGTACTTC. Its protein product is CSAVIRQDPRETQYF. This chain uses TRBV20-1 with TRBJ2-5, with a weak D call TRBD1 (6 bases). Between the trimmed V and J ends, which lost 6 bases and 4 bases, there was a span of 21 bases. The CDR3 sequence is 15 residues long. CDR1 DFQATT and CDR2 SNEGSKA come from the germline V gene (reference sequence).

The CDR3 region is CASQRLTGGPTDEQFF. The CDR3 DNA is TGCGCCAGCCAAAGGCTAACGGGAGGGCCGACGGATGAGCAGTTCTTC. This sequence joins TRBV5-1 and TRBJ2-1, with TRBD2 identical over 8 bases. CDR3 size: 16 residues. Germline V gives CDR1 SGHRS, CDR2 YFSETQ. V lost 7 bases to trimming and J lost 8 bases; unmatched junction nucleotides: 17.

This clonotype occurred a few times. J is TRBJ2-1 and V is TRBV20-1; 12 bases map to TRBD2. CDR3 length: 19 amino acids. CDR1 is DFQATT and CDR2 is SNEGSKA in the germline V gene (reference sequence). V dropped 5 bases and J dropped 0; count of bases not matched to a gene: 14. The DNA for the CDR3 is TGCAGTGCTCCGCATAGAGCTAGCGGGAGGGGTGGCTCCTACAATGAGCAGTTCTTC. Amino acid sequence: CSAPHRASGRGGSYNEQFF.

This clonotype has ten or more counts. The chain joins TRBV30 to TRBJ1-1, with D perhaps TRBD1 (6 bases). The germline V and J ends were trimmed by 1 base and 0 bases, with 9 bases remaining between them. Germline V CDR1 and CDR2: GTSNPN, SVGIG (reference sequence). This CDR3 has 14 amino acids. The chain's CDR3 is CAWSDDRLNTEAFF. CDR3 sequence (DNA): TGTGCCTGGAGTGACGACAGGCTGAACACTGAAGCTTTCTTT.

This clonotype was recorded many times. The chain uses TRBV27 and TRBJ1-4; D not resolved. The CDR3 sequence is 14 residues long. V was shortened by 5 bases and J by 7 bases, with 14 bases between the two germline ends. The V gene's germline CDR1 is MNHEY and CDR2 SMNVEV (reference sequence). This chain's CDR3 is CASSPLQPSEKLFF. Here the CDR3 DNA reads TGTGCCAGCAGTCCCCTGCAACCGAGTGAAAAACTGTTTTTT.

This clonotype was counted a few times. The CDR3 protein is CASRGKGYEQYF. CDR3 nucleotide sequence: TGTGCCAGTAGAGGGAAGGGCTACGAGCAGTACTTC. This sequence joins TRBV18 and TRBJ2-7; TRBD2 might be the D (5 bases). The CDR3 has 12 amino acids. The V gene lost 9 bases and the J gene lost 3 bases, with 12 bases spanning the gap. Germline assignment: CDR1 KGHSH and CDR2 LQKENI.

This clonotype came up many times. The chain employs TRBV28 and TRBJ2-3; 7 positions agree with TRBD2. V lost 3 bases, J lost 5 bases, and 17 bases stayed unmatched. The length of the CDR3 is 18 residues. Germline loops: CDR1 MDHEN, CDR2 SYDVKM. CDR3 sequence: CASSFPTLASLRGDTQYF. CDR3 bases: TGTGCCAGCAGTTTCCCTACACTAGCGTCCCTGCGTGGAGATACGCAGTATTTT.

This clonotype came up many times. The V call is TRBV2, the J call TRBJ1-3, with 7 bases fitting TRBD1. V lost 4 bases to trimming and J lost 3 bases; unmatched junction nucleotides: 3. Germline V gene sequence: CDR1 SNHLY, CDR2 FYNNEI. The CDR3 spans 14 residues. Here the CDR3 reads CASSAGQIGNTIYF. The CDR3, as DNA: TGTGCCAGCAGTGCGGGACAGATTGGAAACACCATATATTTT.

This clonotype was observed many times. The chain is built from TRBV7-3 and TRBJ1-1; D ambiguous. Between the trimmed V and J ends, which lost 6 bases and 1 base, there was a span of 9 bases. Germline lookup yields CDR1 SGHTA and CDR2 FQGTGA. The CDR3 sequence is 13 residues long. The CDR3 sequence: CASSSQKNTEAFF. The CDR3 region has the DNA TGTGCCAGCAGTTCCCAGAAGAACACTGAAGCTTTCTTT.